This T cell receptor (beta chain) was obtained from a study of tumor and adjacent non-tumor tissue in lung cancer. Looking at the study overall: Samples averaged roughly 4 million productive TCRbeta reads each. The study, taken as a whole, reports: Compared with tumor, normal lung showed significantly lower TCR diversity. Tumor TCR diversity, when higher, was linked to shorter survival.

Worth noting for this clonotype: What it binds is not known. Being one base from a much bigger clone, this may be a read error.

No cell sorting was done before RNA was extracted from the tissue. The normal lung tissue was taken more than 3 cm from the tumor edge. Three rounds of nested PCR, following a modified ARM-PCR protocol, produced the TCRbeta library. TCRdb called the multiplex PCR reads again in MiXCR, with one record for every CDR3 protein. In the table there are approximately 100,000 distinct CDR3 sequences, over 55% of which are singletons. Germline lookup yields CDR1 MNHNS and CDR2 SASEGT. The CDR3 is made up of 14 amino acids. V lost 8 bases, J lost 2 bases, and 14 bases lay in between. The source material was distant non-tumor lung tissue. This receptor was identified in a young man with non-small cell lung cancer. This sequence joins TRBV6-1 and TRBJ2-3; D ambiguous. CDR3 DNA: TGTGCCAGCGACGTTTGGGATTCCACAGATACGCAGTATTTT. It is translated as CASDVWDSTDTQYF.